This T cell receptor beta chain was identified during a study of human T cells and chemical hapten exposure. The study's findings and limits: TCRs whose frequency exceeded 1 in 1000 remained the same following DPC sensitization.

TCRdb itself ran the RACE reads through MiXCR, one entry per CDR3 protein. The sample lists 75,000 to 100,000 distinct CDR3 sequences, 10% to 15% occurring once. Time point in this sample: patch test 1, 2 weeks after DPC sensitization. Treatment reported: therapeutic diphenylcyclopropenone sensitization with weekly scalp DPC. In its sample, this clonotype was seen many times. What it binds is unknown. V gave up 0 bases and J gave up 2 bases, with 5 bases separating them. Germline-derived CDR1 and CDR2 are SGDLS and YYNGEE. The CDR3 spans 13 residues. The V and J genes are TRBV9 and TRBJ1-2; the D is unclear. The source is a woman aged 55-69 years with alopecia areata. Some clones in this sample may be carry-over from other donors' samples. The sample was whole blood, taken in connection with sensitization to the hapten diphenylcyclopropenone (DPC). The CDR3 sequence is CASSVAGNYGYTF. For the CDR3, the DNA is TGTGCCAGCAGCGTAGCAGGAAACTATGGCTACACCTTC.